These 29 T cell receptor beta chains came from one sample sequenced in a study of graft-versus-host responses after intestinal transplantation (dated by TCRdb to the early 2020s). Libraries came from the immunoSEQ multiplex PCR assay. The immuneACCESS repertoire file appears here via TCRdb, limited to in-frame rearrangements. These files lack a portion of the clones; in checked studies, under half of the deficit traces to unresolved V genes, and the cause of the others is not known. This sample has around 71,000 clones in its table, and about 94% of those were observed once. In total, the top ten clones hold around 0.54% of the sample. Antigen specificity for these receptors is unknown. Read against the paper, the sample's time point label means: cells obtained before transplantation from donor or recipient. The sample in question was unstimulated CD8+ T cells sorted from spleen or lymph node cells, obtained before intestinal transplant. The source is a human donor who received an intestinal transplant.

This chain joins TRBV7-9 and TRBJ2-1, with TRBD2 identical over 14 bases. This CDR3 comprises 19 residues. V shed 5 bases and J 7 bases; nucleotides not matched to a gene: 16. Per germline, CDR1 SEHNR and CDR2 FQNEAQ (reference sequence). The CDR3 here is CASSARPGTSGSLRNEQFF. The CDR3 DNA reads as TGTGCCAGCAGCGCCCGACCGGGGACTAGCGGGAGCTTAAGGAATGAGCAGTTCTTC.

This sequence joins TRBV30 and TRBJ2-1, with D perhaps matching TRBD1 (5 bases). The CDR3 runs to 15 residues. Trimming cost V 0 bases and J 2 bases, with 11 bases left between them. The germline V gene has CDR1 GTSNPN and CDR2 SVGIG (reference sequence). The CDR3 reads CAWSVRQIPYNEQFF. The CDR3 DNA reads as TGTGCCTGGAGTGTGAGACAGATCCCCTACAATGAGCAGTTCTTC.

The CDR3 sequence is CATSPRKGYEQYF. Here the CDR3 DNA reads TGTGCCACCAGTCCTAGGAAGGGTTACGAGCAGTACTTC. V is TRBV15 and J is TRBJ2-7; D unresolved. Germline V gene lookup returns CDR1 LNHNV and CDR2 YYDKDF (reference sequence). V lost 6 bases, J lost 4 bases, and 13 bases lay in between. The CDR3 is 13 amino acids.

This clone came up a few times. The V and J genes are TRBV5-1 and TRBJ2-7; 9 bases map to TRBD1. Trimming cost V 2 bases and J 1 base; bases outside gene matches: 4. There are 15 residues in the CDR3. Germline CDR1 is SGHRS and CDR2 is YFSETQ. CDR3 amino acids: CASSFRDRVSYEQYF. The CDR3, as DNA: TGCGCCAGCAGCTTCCGGGACAGGGTATCCTACGAGCAGTACTTC.

This clone was seen only once. This rearrangement joins TRBV19 to TRBJ2-5; 10 nucleotides match TRBD2. The J call may be in error: the DNA end matches TRBJ2-7 better. CDR3 length: 15 amino acids. Germline CDR1 reads LNHDA; CDR2 reads SQIVND (reference sequence). The chain's CDR3 is CASSISPSGSYEQYF. Written as DNA, the CDR3 is TGTGCCAGTAGTATAAGTCCTAGCGGGAGCTACGAGCAGTACTTC.

The chain recombines TRBV6-5 with TRBJ1-4; 7 bases map to TRBD1. The CDR3 length is 13 residues. V lost 2 bases and J lost 14; bases outside the gene matches: 8. CDR1 is MNHEY, CDR2 SVGAGI, per germline. The CDR3 DNA reads as TGTGCCAGCAGTTACCTCTGGACAGGTCTCCTGTTTTTT. It encodes CASSYLWTGLLFF.

This chain joins TRBV5-1 and TRBJ1-1; 9 bases line up with TRBD1. This CDR3 spans 14 amino acids. Germline CDR1 is SGHRS and CDR2 is YFSETQ. V was clipped by 7 bases and J by 3 bases; unmatched bases: 7. The CDR3 DNA reads as TGCGCCAGCTTTGAACAGGGGGCGGACACTGAAGCTTTCTTT. Its protein is CASFEQGADTEAFF. Drawing the rest from reference TRBV5-1 and TRBJ1-1, the complete variable domain is KAGVTQTPRYLIKTRGQQVTLSCSPISGHRSVSWYQQTPGQGLQFLFEYFSETQRNKGNFPGRFSGRQFSNSRSEMNVSTLELGDSALYLCASFEQGADTEAFFGQGTRLTVV.

V and J are TRBV19 and TRBJ2-3; no clear D gene. The CDR3 length is 15 residues. V lost 5 bases to trimming and J lost 6 bases, with 18 bases between them. In germline, CDR1 is LNHDA, CDR2 SQIVND (reference sequence). The CDR3 region is CASSGVGGVVDTQYF. The CDR3 DNA reads as TGTGCCAGTAGTGGGGTTGGTGGGGTCGTTGATACGCAGTATTTT.

There are a few counts of this clone. The rearrangement links TRBV29-1 to TRBJ2-7; 8 bases agree with TRBD1. The CDR3 has 12 residues. Germline V gene data show CDR1 as SQVTM and CDR2 as ANQGSEA. J was trimmed by 2 bases and V by 6 bases; bases with no gene match: 3. This CDR3 reads CSVADRAYEQYF. CDR3 sequence (DNA): TGCAGCGTCGCGGACAGGGCCTACGAGCAGTACTTC.

Concerning this clone: At one of its ends the junction is not consistent with the germline gene, which may arise from a read error. This chain connects TRBV5-4 to TRBJ2-5; weak D call: TRBD1 (8 bases). Germline V gene sequence: CDR1 SGHNT, CDR2 YYREEE (reference sequence). The CDR3 spans 15 residues. Written as DNA, the CDR3 is TGTGCCAGCACCTTGGGGGGGGACAGGAAAGAGACCCAGTACTTC. Translated, it gives CASTLGGDRKETQYF.

The chain combines TRBV19 with TRBJ1-1; D might be TRBD1 (6 bases). In germline, CDR1 is LNHDA, CDR2 SQIVND (reference sequence). CDR3 size: 15 residues. Trimming took 4 bases from V and 1 from J, leaving 13 bases between them. CDR3 protein: CASSNTGWRNTEAFF. In DNA, the CDR3 is TGTGCCAGTAGTAATACAGGGTGGAGGAACACTGAAGCTTTCTTT.

The rearrangement uses TRBV7-9 and TRBJ2-1; D perhaps matches TRBD2 (5 bases). The CDR3 sequence is 15 residues long. CDR1 and CDR2 (germline): SEHNR, FQNEAQ (reference sequence). Trimming cost V 3 bases and J 8 bases, with 17 bases left between them. CDR3 in DNA: TGTGCCAGCAGCTTTTTGCGGGCCCATATCGATGAGCAGTTCTTC. Residues: CASSFLRAHIDEQFF.

The gene calls are TRBV29-1 and TRBJ2-5; D perhaps matches TRBD2 (5 bases). Trimming removed 3 bases at V and 9 bases at J, with 17 bases between. The CDR3 spans 13 residues. Germline V gene lookup returns CDR1 SQVTM and CDR2 ANQGSEA. CDR3 residues: CSVDVGSVPSQYF. The CDR3 DNA reads TGCAGCGTTGACGTGGGTAGCGTGCCCTCCCAGTACTTC.

The V gene is TRBV18, the J gene TRBJ2-1, with D perhaps TRBD2 (6 bases). Germline-derived CDR1 and CDR2 are KGHSH and LQKENI. V dropped 3 bases and J dropped 5 bases, with 17 bases sitting between them. There are 16 residues in the CDR3. The CDR3 region is CASSPWDFRGHNEQFF. As DNA, the CDR3 is TGTGCCAGCTCACCCTGGGACTTTAGAGGTCACAATGAGCAGTTCTTC.

This chain uses TRBV21-1 with TRBJ2-1; the table's D call, TRBD2, was not checked against the DNA. TRBV21-1 is a pseudogene. This CDR3 has 14 residues. CDR3 nucleotide sequence: TGTGCCAGCAGAGATGGACTGCCCTACAATGAGCAGTTCTTC. Its protein is CASRDGLPYNEQFF.

This chain joins TRBV12-5 and TRBJ1-5; 7 nucleotides line up with TRBD1. After removal of 4 bases from V and 6 bases from J, the junction contained 6 bases not matched to a gene. The CDR3 covers 14 residues. Germline V gene data show CDR1 as LGHNT and CDR2 as FRNRAP. The CDR3 bases are TGTGCTAGTGGTTCCCCGACAGGGAGTCAGCCCCAGCATTTT. Its translation: CASGSPTGSQPQHF.

The chain employs TRBV10-3 and TRBJ2-7; D is ambiguous. CDR1 is ENHRY, CDR2 SYGVKD, per germline. The CDR3 covers 12 residues. V was pared by 3 bases and J by 5 bases, with 8 bases between. This CDR3 reads CAISDSGDEQYF. CDR3 coding DNA: TGTGCCATCAGTGACTCCGGAGACGAGCAGTACTTC.

The chain employs TRBV7-9 and TRBJ2-1; TRBD2 might be the D (5 bases). Germline values: CDR1 SEHNR, CDR2 FQNEAQ (reference sequence). The CDR3 consists of 14 residues. V was shortened by 5 bases and J by 5 bases, with 13 bases between the two germline ends. The CDR3 is CASSSQSGDNEQFF. The CDR3 DNA sequence: TGTGCCAGCAGCAGCCAGAGCGGAGACAATGAGCAGTTCTTC.

The chain employs TRBV6-1 and TRBJ2-7, with a weak D call TRBD2 (6 bases). The CDR3 consists of 15 residues. Germline V gives CDR1 MNHNS, CDR2 SASEGT. V dropped 5 bases and J dropped 3 bases, with 17 bases sitting between them. This chain's CDR3 is CASSPYGGKSYEQYF. For the CDR3, the DNA is TGTGCCAGCAGTCCCTATGGGGGGAAGAGCTACGAGCAGTACTTC.

V is TRBV27 and J is TRBJ2-7, with D possibly TRBD1 on 5 matching bases. The CDR3 has 13 residues. CDR1 and CDR2 from the germline V gene are MNHEY and SMNVEV (reference sequence). V lost 2 bases and J 4 bases, leaving 9 bases between the germline ends. This CDR3 is CASSLDDRYEQYF. The CDR3 region has the DNA TGTGCCAGCAGTTTAGACGACAGATACGAGCAGTACTTC.

The chain is built from TRBV21-1 and TRBJ1-1. TRBV21-1 is a pseudogene locus. The CDR3 totals 15 residues. The CDR3 DNA sequence: TGTGCCAGCAGCAAAGCGCTCCATTCGAACACTGAAGCTTTCTTT. The encoded protein is CASSKALHSNTEAFF.

The chain is built from TRBV27 and TRBJ2-3; D perhaps matches TRBD1 (6 bases). The germline V and J ends were trimmed by 9 bases and 0 bases, with 19 bases remaining between them. This CDR3 comprises 16 residues. Germline V lookup: CDR1 MNHEY, CDR2 SMNVEV (reference sequence). The CDR3 spells CASRTERSFSTDTQYF. CDR3 in DNA: TGTGCCAGTCGGACAGAACGAAGTTTTAGCACAGATACGCAGTATTTT.

This clone came up a few times. This chain uses TRBV10-3 with TRBJ2-1, with 10 bases lining up with TRBD1. Germline trimming cut 4 bases from V and 10 bases from J; bases unmatched to any gene: 4. The CDR3 is made up of 13 amino acids. Germline V gene data show CDR1 as ENHRY and CDR2 as SYGVKD. The CDR3 protein is CAISGDRGLEQFF. The CDR3 DNA is TGTGCCATCAGTGGGGACAGGGGTTTGGAGCAGTTCTTC.

The chain combines TRBV7-2 with TRBJ2-2; no clear D. V lost 6 bases, J lost 3 bases, and 14 bases lay in between. This CDR3 has 15 amino acids. CDR1 SGHTA and CDR2 FQGNSA come from the germline V gene. The CDR3 DNA sequence: TGTGCCAGCAGTTCGATTGGGGTAGACACCGGGGAGCTGTTTTTT. Amino acid sequence: CASSSIGVDTGELFF. The entire variable domain, with the rest obtained from reference TRBV7-2 and TRBJ2-2, is as follows: GAGVSQSPSNKVTEKGKDVELRCDPISGHTALYWYRQSLGQGLEFLIYFQGNSAPDKSGLPSDRFSAERTGGSVSTLTIQRTQQEDSAVYLCASSSIGVDTGELFFGEGSRLTVL.

Only one count was recorded for this clone. V usage is TRBV27 and J usage is TRBJ2-7; no definite D call. Trimming stripped 2 bases from V and 0 bases from J, with 5 bases between. CDR1 is MNHEY, CDR2 SMNVEV, per germline (reference sequence). The CDR3 runs to 13 residues. The chain's CDR3 is CASSLMSSYEQYF. CDR3 DNA sequence: TGTGCCAGCAGTTTAATGAGCTCCTACGAGCAGTACTTC.

The genes are TRBV19 and TRBJ1-1, with D possibly matching TRBD1 (6 bases). Germline V lookup: CDR1 LNHDA, CDR2 SQIVND (reference sequence). V lost 5 bases and J 4 bases, leaving 23 bases between the germline ends. The CDR3 sequence is 17 residues long. The CDR3 is CASSFYPAWGLGTEAFF. The CDR3 DNA reads TGTGCCAGTAGTTTCTACCCCGCCTGGGGGCTGGGCACTGAAGCTTTCTTT. The variable domain in full, with the rest retrieved from reference TRBV19 and TRBJ1-1, is DGGITQSPKYLFRKEGQNVTLSCEQNLNHDAMYWYRQDPGQGLRLIYYSQIVNDFQKGDIAEGYSVSREKKESFPLTVTSAQKNPTAFYLCASSFYPAWGLGTEAFFGQGTRLTVV.

This clone was counted a few times. The rearrangement links TRBV11-2 to TRBJ1-4; D is possibly TRBD1 (5 bases). V shed 3 bases and J shed 7 bases, with 21 bases lying between them. Germline values: CDR1 SGHAT, CDR2 FQNNGV. This CDR3 has 17 amino acids. This chain's CDR3 is CASSFIPPGRQGEKLFF. The CDR3 bases are TGTGCCAGCAGCTTCATCCCCCCGGGTCGCCAGGGTGAAAAACTGTTTTTT.

This clone showed up just once. The V and J genes are TRBV5-5 and TRBJ2-1; TRBD2 aligns across 7 bases. This CDR3 contains 16 residues. Germline lookup yields CDR1 SGHKS and CDR2 YYEKEE (reference sequence). Trimming took 5 bases from V and 4 from J; bases not matched to a gene: 12. The CDR3 region has the DNA TGTGCCAGCAGATCCCGGAGTAGCGGGCCTTACAATGAGCAGTTCTTC. Its protein product is CASRSRSSGPYNEQFF.

The chain combines TRBV27 with TRBJ2-7; TRBD2 aligns across 7 bases. Trimming took 1 base from V and 7 from J; bases not matched to a gene: 10. The CDR3 consists of 15 residues. CDR1 is MNHEY and CDR2 is SMNVEV in the germline V gene (reference sequence). The CDR3 nucleotides read TGTGCCAGCAGTTTATATATGGCGGGAGAGGAGGAGCAGTACTTC. The encoded protein is CASSLYMAGEEEQYF.